Sequencing of this T cell receptor (beta chain) was carried out in a study of T cell responses to AZD1222 COVID-19 vaccine. Study-level results: Two AZD1222 doses significantly raised spike-specific TCR breadth and depth over controls. Sampling that yielded the repertoires occurred only after the peak T cell response. Baseline seropositives among AZD1222 recipients totaled only 6 or 7.

Data came from immunoSEQ multiplex PCR; TCRdb stores just in-frame clones and leaves some out. The sample shows roughly 80,000 clones, approximately 90% of them seen only once. Regarding this clone: Antigen unknown.

From germline, CDR1 is SGHVS and CDR2 FQNEAQ. V was cut by 5 bases and J by 4 bases, with 17 bases left in between. The CDR3 totals 15 residues. This specimen was peripheral blood, taken 28 days after the second AZD1222 dose. J is TRBJ1-2 and V is TRBV7-8; tentatively, D is TRBD1 (5 bases). The receptor comes from an adult who received the AZD1222 COVID-19 vaccine. CDR3 sequence (DNA): TGTGCCAGCAGCGTAACCAGGGAGGTTGGCTATGGCTACACCTTC. This sequence encodes CASSVTREVGYGYTF. Together with reference TRBV7-8 and TRBJ1-2, the CDR3 gives the full variable domain: GAGVSQSPRYKVAKRGQDVALRCDPISGHVSLFWYQQALGQGPEFLTYFQNEAQLDKSGLPSDRFFAERPEGSVSTLKIQRTQQEDSAVYLCASSVTREVGYGYTFGSGTRLTVV.